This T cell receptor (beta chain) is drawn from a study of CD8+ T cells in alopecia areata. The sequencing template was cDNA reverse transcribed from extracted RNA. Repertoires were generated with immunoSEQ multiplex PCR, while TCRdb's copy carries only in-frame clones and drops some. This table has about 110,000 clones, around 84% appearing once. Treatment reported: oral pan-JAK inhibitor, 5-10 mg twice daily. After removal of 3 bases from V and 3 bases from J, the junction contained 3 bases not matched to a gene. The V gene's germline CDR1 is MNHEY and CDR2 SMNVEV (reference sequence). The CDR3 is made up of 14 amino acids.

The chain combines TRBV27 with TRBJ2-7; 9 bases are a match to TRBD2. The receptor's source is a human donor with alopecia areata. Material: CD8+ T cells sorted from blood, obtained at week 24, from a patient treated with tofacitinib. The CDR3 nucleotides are TGTGCCAGCAGTTTTAGCGGGGGAGGCTACGAGCAGTACTTC. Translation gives CASSFSGGGYEQYF.